The 5 T cell receptor beta chains in this list originate from one sample, sequenced in a study of control samples from healthy donors and cancer patients. TCRdb's table, derived via immunoSEQ multiplex PCR, lists solely in-frame clones and lacks some. Of more than 95,000 clones in the sample, 87% were seen once. The sample comprised blood. The receptors here all came from a man aged 40-49 years in good health.

The chain employs TRBV5-6 and TRBJ1-3; D is undetermined. V was shortened by 3 bases and J by 0 bases, with 7 bases between the two germline ends. The germline V gene has CDR1 SGHDT and CDR2 YYEEEE. CDR3 length: 14 residues. CDR3 DNA sequence: TGTGCCAGCAGCTACACATTCTCTGGAAACACCATATATTTT. This codes for CASSYTFSGNTIYF.

The gene calls are TRBV29-1 and TRBJ2-1, with 7 bases identical to TRBD2. Germline V gene sequence: CDR1 SQVTM, CDR2 ANQGSEA. The CDR3 sequence is 14 residues long. J gave up 1 base and V 4 bases, and 4 bases lay outside the gene matches. The chain's CDR3 is CSVAGTNSYNEQFF. CDR3 nucleotides: TGCAGCGTTGCAGGGACTAATTCCTACAATGAGCAGTTCTTC.

This rearrangement joins TRBV5-1 to TRBJ2-6; D might be TRBD1 (5 bases). The V end was cut by 2 bases, the J end by 1 base, with 10 bases between. This CDR3 region has 16 residues. The germline CDR1 and CDR2 sequences are SGHRS and YFSETQ. CDR3 DNA: TGCGCCAGCAGCTTACCGACAGCGTCTGGGGCCAACGTCCTGACTTTC. Translating gives CASSLPTASGANVLTF.

This chain links TRBV19 with TRBJ1-1; D gene unclear. Trimming stripped 5 bases from V and 0 bases from J, with 7 bases between. The CDR3 runs 13 residues. Per germline, CDR1 LNHDA and CDR2 SQIVND (reference sequence). Here the CDR3 DNA reads TGTGCCAGTAGTGGCAGCGTGAACACTGAAGCTTTCTTT. This codes for CASSGSVNTEAFF.

CDR3 bases: TGCGCCAGCTACGACGAGGGAAGATGGGCAGATACGCAGTATTTT. Protein: CASYDEGRWADTQYF. The chain carries TRBV5-1 and TRBJ2-3, with D possibly being TRBD2 (5 bases). V lost 7 bases and J 4 bases, leaving 19 bases between the germline ends. CDR3 length: 15 residues. Germline V lookup: CDR1 SGHRS, CDR2 YFSETQ.